What follows are 9 T cell receptor beta chains derived from one specimen sequenced in a study of cytomegalovirus exposure and HLA in healthy donors. Some clones are missing from TCRdb's copy, which holds only in-frame ones; the method was immunoSEQ multiplex PCR. The sample consists of 180,000 or so clones, approximately 86% of them appearing once. Sample: PBMCs. The receptors were gathered from a man in his thirties or forties in good health and CMV-seropositive.

This chain joins TRBV28 and TRBJ2-4, with 7 bases identical to TRBD1. CDR3 length equals 15 residues. The germline V gene encodes CDR1 MDHEN and CDR2 SYDVKM. V was pared by 6 bases and J by 7 bases, with 12 bases of the junction left unmatched. The CDR3 DNA follows: TGTGCCAGCAGAACAGACAGGGCGGATCGGAACATTCAGTACTTC. It yields the protein CASRTDRADRNIQYF.

This clone has a single count. The V gene is TRBV19, the J gene TRBJ2-7; TRBD1 agrees at 7 bases. Germline-derived CDR1 and CDR2 are LNHDA and SQIVND (reference sequence). The CDR3 totals 13 residues. CDR3 region: CAAGGVGTYEQYF. The CDR3 region has the DNA TGTGCGGCAGGGGGAGTTGGTACCTACGAGCAGTACTTC.

The chain has TRBV4-1 and TRBJ1-2; D gene unclear. V was clipped by 0 bases and J by 0 bases, with 8 bases between them. This CDR3 spans 15 amino acids. Germline values: CDR1 MGHRA, CDR2 YSYEKL. CDR3 loop: CASSQEGRPNYGYTF. CDR3 nucleotides: TGCGCCAGCAGCCAAGAGGGCCGACCTAACTATGGCTACACCTTC.

The chain has TRBV10-3 and TRBJ2-5; 7 nucleotides match TRBD2. CDR1 is ENHRY and CDR2 is SYGVKD in the germline V gene. The junction had 1 base not matched to a gene; V was cut back by 3 bases and J by 3 bases. This CDR3 is built from 13 residues. The CDR3 DNA reads as TGTGCCATCAGTGATCTAGCGGAAGAGACCCAGTACTTC. Translated: CAISDLAEETQYF.

The chain carries TRBV5-1 and TRBJ2-2, with D perhaps given as TRBD1 or TRBD2 (5 bases each). Germline values: CDR1 SGHRS, CDR2 YFSETQ. This CDR3 comprises 16 residues. Trimming removed 0 bases at V and 0 bases at J, with 9 bases between. For the CDR3, the DNA is TGCGCCAGCAGCTTGGCCGGGACGCCGAACACCGGGGAGCTGTTTTTT. The encoded protein is CASSLAGTPNTGELFF.

The CDR3 sequence: CASSQEPRGDYEQYF. CDR3 sequence (DNA): TGCGCCAGCAGCCAAGAACCCCGCGGTGACTACGAGCAGTACTTC. V gene TRBV4-1 combines with J gene TRBJ2-7; D uncertain. V shed 0 bases and J shed 3 bases, with 12 bases lying between them. The V gene's germline CDR1 is MGHRA and CDR2 YSYEKL. This CDR3 comprises 15 residues.

The rearrangement links TRBV6-5 to TRBJ1-6; D unresolved. The CDR3 loop spans 14 amino acids. From germline, CDR1 is MNHEY and CDR2 SVGAGI. The V and J ends lost 0 bases and 9 bases respectively, with 9 bases between them. CDR3 sequence: CASSYSAGISPLHF. The CDR3, as DNA: TGTGCCAGCAGTTACTCAGCCGGGATTTCACCCCTCCACTTT.

This rearrangement joins TRBV5-1 to TRBJ2-7; TRBD1 agrees at 7 bases. Germline CDR1 and CDR2: SGHRS and YFSETQ. J was trimmed by 1 base and V by 7 bases; bases with no gene match: 8. The CDR3 is made up of 14 amino acids. The CDR3 here is CASGSWDSSYEQYF. CDR3 nucleotide sequence: TGCGCCAGCGGATCCTGGGACAGTTCCTACGAGCAGTACTTC. Drawing the rest from reference TRBV5-1 and TRBJ2-7, the complete variable domain is KAGVTQTPRYLIKTRGQQVTLSCSPISGHRSVSWYQQTPGQGLQFLFEYFSETQRNKGNFPGRFSGRQFSNSRSEMNVSTLELGDSALYLCASGSWDSSYEQYFGPGTRLTVT.

The V and J genes are TRBV5-1 and TRBJ2-2; D not certain. Germline V gene data show CDR1 as SGHRS and CDR2 as YFSETQ. The CDR3 runs 15 residues. V lost 0 bases, J lost 4 bases, and 10 bases lay in between. CDR3 DNA sequence: TGCGCCAGCAGCTTGGGGGCGGCGAGCACCGGGGAGCTGTTTTTT. Translation gives CASSLGAASTGELFF.